This T cell receptor beta chain was recorded in a study of blood T cell repertoires in COVID-19. In the study overall: Researchers got acute and convalescent COVID-19 samples from the United States, Italy and Spain.

The method was immunoSEQ multiplex PCR; TCRdb's version includes in-frame clones alone and lacks a portion of them. The profile covers about 150,000 clones, with roughly nine tenths appearing a single time and about 16% taken by the ten largest. This CDR3 region has 12 residues. V was clipped by 4 bases and J by 3 bases, with 6 bases between them. In germline, CDR1 is WSHSY, CDR2 SAAADI. This clone was seen a handful of times. Sequencing was done on a sample of peripheral blood. The rearrangement joins TRBV10-2 to TRBJ1-2; the D gene is possibly TRBD1 (6 bases). The source of this sequence is a woman aged 40 to 55 with acute or convalescent COVID-19. DNA for the CDR3: TGCGCCAGCAGTGCAGGGGACTATGGCTACACCTTC. This gives the protein CASSAGDYGYTF.